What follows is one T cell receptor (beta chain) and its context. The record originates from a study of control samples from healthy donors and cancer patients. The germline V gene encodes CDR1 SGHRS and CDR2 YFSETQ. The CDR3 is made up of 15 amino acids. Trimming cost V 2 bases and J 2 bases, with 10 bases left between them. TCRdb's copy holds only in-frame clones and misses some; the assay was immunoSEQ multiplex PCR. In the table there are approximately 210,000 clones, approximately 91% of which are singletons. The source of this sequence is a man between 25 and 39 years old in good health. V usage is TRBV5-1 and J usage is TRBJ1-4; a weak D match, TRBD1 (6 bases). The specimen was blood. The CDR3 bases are TGCGCCAGCAGCTTACAGGGAATGACTAATGAAAAACTGTTTTTT. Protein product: CASSLQGMTNEKLFF.